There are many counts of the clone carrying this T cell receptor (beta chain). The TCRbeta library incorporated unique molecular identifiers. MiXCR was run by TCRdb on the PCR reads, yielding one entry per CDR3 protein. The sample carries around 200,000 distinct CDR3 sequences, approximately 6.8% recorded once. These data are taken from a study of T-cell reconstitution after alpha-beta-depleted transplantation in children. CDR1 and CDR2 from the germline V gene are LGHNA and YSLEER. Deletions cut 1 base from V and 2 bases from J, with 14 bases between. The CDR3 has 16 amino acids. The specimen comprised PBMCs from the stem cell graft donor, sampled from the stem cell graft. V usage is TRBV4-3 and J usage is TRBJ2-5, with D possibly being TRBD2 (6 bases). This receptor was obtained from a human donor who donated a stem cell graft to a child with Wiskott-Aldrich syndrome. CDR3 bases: TGCGCCAGCAGCCAAGGGGTCGGGAGTACTCAAGAGACCCAGTACTTC. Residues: CASSQGVGSTQETQYF.